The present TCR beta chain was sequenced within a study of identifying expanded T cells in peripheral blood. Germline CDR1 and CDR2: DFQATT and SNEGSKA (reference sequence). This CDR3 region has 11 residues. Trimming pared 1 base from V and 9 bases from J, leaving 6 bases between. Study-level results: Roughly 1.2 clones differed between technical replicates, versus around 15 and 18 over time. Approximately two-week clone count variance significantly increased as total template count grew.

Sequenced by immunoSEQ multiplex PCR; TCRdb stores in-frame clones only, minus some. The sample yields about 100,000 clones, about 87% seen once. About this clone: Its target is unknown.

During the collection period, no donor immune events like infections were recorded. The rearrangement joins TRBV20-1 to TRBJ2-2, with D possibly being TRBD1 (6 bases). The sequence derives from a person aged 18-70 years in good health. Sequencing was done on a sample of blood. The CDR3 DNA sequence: TGCAGTGCTAGAGGGGACAGGGAGCTGTTTTTT. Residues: CSARGDRELFF.